This T cell receptor (beta chain) was profiled in a study of blood T cell repertoires in COVID-19. Across the whole study: In each case, the material was cDNA or gDNA derived from T cells, B-cell-depleted T cells, or PBMCs.

Repertoires were generated with immunoSEQ multiplex PCR, while TCRdb's copy carries only in-frame clones and drops some. The profile covers 150,000 to 200,000 clones, with 80% to 90% appearing a single time and 1.5% to 2% taken by the ten largest. This clone showed up just once. This CDR3 has 18 residues. Germline CDR1 is LGHNA and CDR2 is YSLEER. V shed 0 bases, J shed 7 bases, and the junction held 10 bases outside the gene matches. The sample consisted of peripheral blood. The receptor's source is a man between 18 and 35 years old who had recovered from COVID-19. J is TRBJ2-7 and V is TRBV4-3, with TRBD2 matching over 15 bases. This CDR3 reads CASSQDLGTSGRLGEQYF. The CDR3 bases are TGCGCCAGCAGCCAAGATCTAGGGACTAGCGGGAGGCTGGGAGAGCAGTACTTC.